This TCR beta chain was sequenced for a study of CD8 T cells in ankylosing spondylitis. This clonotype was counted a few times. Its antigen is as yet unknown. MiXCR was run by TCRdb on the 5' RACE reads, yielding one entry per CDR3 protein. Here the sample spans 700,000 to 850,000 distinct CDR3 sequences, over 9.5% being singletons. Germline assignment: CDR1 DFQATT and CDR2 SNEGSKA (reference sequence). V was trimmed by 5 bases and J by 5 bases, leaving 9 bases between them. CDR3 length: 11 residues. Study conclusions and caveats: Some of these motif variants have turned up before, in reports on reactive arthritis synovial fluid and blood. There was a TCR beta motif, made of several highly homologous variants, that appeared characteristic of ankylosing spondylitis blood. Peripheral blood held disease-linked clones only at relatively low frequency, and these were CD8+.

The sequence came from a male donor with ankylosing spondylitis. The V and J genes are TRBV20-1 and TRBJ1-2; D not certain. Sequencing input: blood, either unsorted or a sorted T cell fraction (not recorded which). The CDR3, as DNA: TGCAGTGCTGGCGGGTCGTATGGCTACACCTTC. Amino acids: CSAGGSYGYTF.